The rows below give T cell receptor beta chains drawn from one sample of a study of T cells expressing NK-cell markers. TCRdb re-called the 5' RACE reads; one entry per CDR3 protein, DNA not given. The table lists 400,000 or so distinct CDR3 sequences, with about 10% in the top ten. Sequencing was carried out using blood T cells: a sorted CD56 or NKG2C T cell subset, CD4+ or CD8+ T cells, or bulk PBMC T cells (not recorded which). These receptors came from a woman in her forties or fifties in good health. Each CDR3 is given with its conserved first and last residue.

>TRBV6-4|TRBJ2-1
CASSDSGTSGYNEQFF
>TRBV27|TRBJ2-1
CASSLFSSYNEQFF
>TRBV4-1|TRBJ1-1
CASSLGTGGLNTEAFF
>TRBV5-1|TRBJ2-7
CASGSGTGLLEQYF
>TRBV29-1|TRBJ2-1
CSVAQNNEQFF
>TRBV21-1|TRBJ1-1
CASSKVRIKTGERKAFF
>TRBV4-1|TRBJ2-7
CASSLYAITPLNSGASYEQYF
>TRBV6-5|TRBJ1-1
CASSLDVGATEAFF
>TRBV11-2|TRBJ2-1
CASSLGWGLAGGNEQFF
>TRBV24-1|TRBJ2-5
CATSDYQGALETQYF
>TRBV5-5|TRBJ1-2
CASSLSGGEDGYTF
>TRBV5-1|TRBJ2-1
CASSTIGGHNEQFF
>TRBV9|TRBJ2-2
CASSPWGGEAGELFF
>TRBV10-3|TRBJ1-3
CAISESGWSSGNTIYF
>TRBV20-1|TRBJ2-3
CSARDSGRATGKGDTQYF
>TRBV5-1|TRBJ2-7
CASSLAASQYEQYF
>TRBV20-1|TRBJ1-2
CSARDNRGHDYGYTF